The 15 T cell receptor beta chains reported below all come from one sample, sequenced in a study of circulating CD8 cells and anti-PD-1 response in melanoma. From live CD3+CD8+TCRalphabeta+ cells, four PD-1 and/or TIGIT subsets were sorted. Each library started from about 15 ng of total RNA using the QIAseq Immune Repertoire TCR panel. TCRdb passed the reads through MiXCR, listing each CDR3 protein once. The sample lists hundreds of distinct CDR3 sequences; approximately 6% were seen once. The sample was CD8+ T cells from PBMCs, taken at baseline or after one month of anti-PD-1 therapy (not recorded which). Receptor source: a human donor with melanoma.

Sample share makes this clonotype hyperexpanded. The CDR3 spells CASSSTDNEQFF. DNA of the CDR3: TGTGCCAGCAGTTCCACAGACAATGAGCAGTTCTTC. J is TRBJ2-1 and V is TRBV27; the D is unclear. CDR1 MNHEY and CDR2 SMNVEV come from the germline V gene (reference sequence). This CDR3 has 12 amino acids. V lost 4 bases and J lost 5, with 6 bases in between.

In its sample, this clonotype ranks as medium-sized (0.01 to 0.1%). The J gene is TRBJ2-3, the V gene TRBV6-4, with D tentatively TRBD2 (6 bases). V was shortened by 0 bases and J by 2 bases, with 9 bases between the two germline ends. Germline CDR1 is MRHNA and CDR2 is SNTAGT. The CDR3 covers 15 residues. CDR3 nucleotides: TGTGCCAGCAGTGACTCGCCGGGAGACACAGATACGCAGTATTTT. It specifies CASSDSPGDTDTQYF.

Relative to its sample, this clonotype is large. The rearrangement joins TRBV28 to TRBJ1-3, with D unclear. CDR3 length: 15 residues. V was cut by 6 bases and J by 1 base, with 13 bases left in between. Looked up from germline, CDR1 is MDHEN and CDR2 is SYDVKM. This CDR3 is CASRGRVGSGNTIYF. In DNA, the CDR3 is TGTGCCAGCAGAGGTCGAGTCGGGTCTGGAAACACCATATATTTT.

Within the sample, this clonotype is large. V is TRBV12-3 or TRBV12-4 and J is TRBJ2-7; 8 bases line up with TRBD1. The ends lost 6 bases at V and 3 bases at J; junction bases unmatched: 13. This CDR3 is 16 amino acids long. The DNA for the CDR3 is TGTGCCAGCAGCTACATCCATGGGACAGGTCGCTACGAGCAGTACTTC. Protein product: CASSYIHGTGRYEQYF.

V usage is TRBV11-1 and J usage is TRBJ1-1, with D perhaps matching TRBD1 (5 bases). With 3 bases removed from V and 0 bases from J, the gap between germline ends came to 17 bases. Germline assignment: CDR1 SGHAT and CDR2 FQDESV (reference sequence). The CDR3 consists of 17 residues. CDR3 loop: CASSFLRQGGMNTEAFF. The CDR3 bases are TGTGCCAGCAGCTTCTTGCGGCAGGGAGGCATGAACACTGAAGCTTTCTTT. Based on the CDR3 plus reference TRBV11-1 and TRBJ1-1, the full variable domain is EAEVAQSPRYKITEKSQAVAFWCDPISGHATLYWYRQILGQGPELLVQFQDESVVDDSQLPKDRFSAERLKGVDSTLKIQPAELGDSAMYLCASSFLRQGGMNTEAFFGQGTRLTVV.

This clonotype is large in the sample. V gene TRBV4-1 combines with J gene TRBJ2-3; no firm D call. The CDR3 is made up of 14 amino acids. The germline gives CDR1 MGHRA, CDR2 YSYEKL. With 1 base removed from V and 2 bases from J, the gap between germline ends came to 7 bases. CDR3 protein: CASSQGGDTDTQYF. Written as DNA, the CDR3 is TGCGCCAGCAGCCAAGGTGGGGACACAGATACGCAGTATTTT.

This clonotype appeared a few times. This chain uses TRBV6-1 with TRBJ1-6, with D tentatively TRBD1 (5 bases). Trimming left V 1 base short and J 5 bases short, with 12 bases between. The CDR3 covers 16 residues. The V gene's germline CDR1 is MNHNS and CDR2 SASEGT. The DNA for the CDR3 is TGTGCCAGCAGTGAAGGCCCCGGGGGAGATAATTCACCCCTCCACTTT. Protein sequence: CASSEGPGGDNSPLHF.

This clonotype was counted a few times. The rearrangement joins TRBV6-1 to TRBJ2-5; 9 positions agree with TRBD1. V shed 0 bases and J 1 base; nucleotides not matched to a gene: 0. The CDR3 is made up of 15 amino acids. Germline V gene data show CDR1 as MNHNS and CDR2 as SASEGT. In nucleotides, the CDR3 is TGTGCCAGCAGTGAAGCGACAGGGGGCCAAGAGACCCAGTACTTC. Protein product: CASSEATGGQETQYF.

By sample fraction, this clonotype is large. V gene TRBV2 combines with J gene TRBJ2-2; a possible D gene is TRBD1 (7 bases). Looked up from germline, CDR1 is SNHLY and CDR2 is FYNNEI. This CDR3 is built from 15 residues. V shed 4 bases and J shed 1 base, with 10 bases lying between them. CDR3 loop: CASSGGTVNTGELFF. The CDR3 nucleotides read TGTGCCAGCAGTGGCGGGACAGTGAACACCGGGGAGCTGTTTTTT.

This clonotype is classed as large. This CDR3 is CASSRRNTDTQYF. The CDR3 nucleotides read TGTGCCAGCAGCCGACGGAACACAGATACGCAGTATTTT. J is TRBJ2-3 and V is TRBV7-3; D not certain. The CDR3 sequence is 13 residues long. Trimming stripped 5 bases from V and 2 bases from J, with 8 bases between. Germline V gene data show CDR1 as SGHTA and CDR2 as FQGTGA.

By its share, this clonotype is medium-sized (0.01 to 0.1%). The chain couples TRBV6-1 to TRBJ2-7; 8 nucleotides match TRBD1. CDR3 length: 14 amino acids. With 3 bases clipped from V and 4 bases from J, the junction kept 5 bases outside the gene matches. CDR1 and CDR2 from the germline V gene are MNHNS and SASEGT. The CDR3 DNA is TGTGCCAGCAGTGAGACAGGGGAAAGGTACGAGCAGTACTTC. It encodes CASSETGERYEQYF.

The chain employs TRBV19 and TRBJ1-1, with 7 bases fitting TRBD1. The CDR3 length is 15 residues. Germline V lookup: CDR1 LNHDA, CDR2 SQIVND (reference sequence). V trimming: 7 bases; J trimming: 1 base; junction bases outside the gene matches: 9. CDR3: CASTPTGSGNTEAFF. As DNA, the CDR3 is TGTGCCAGTACCCCGACAGGGAGCGGGAACACTGAAGCTTTCTTT.

In regard to this clonotype: Just one base apart from a much larger clone, this may be a read error. The chain carries TRBV6-1 and TRBJ2-5; a possible D gene is TRBD2 (6 bases). V lost 0 bases, J lost 6 bases, and 11 bases lay in between. In germline, CDR1 is MNHNS, CDR2 SASEGT. The CDR3 is made up of 14 amino acids. In nucleotides, the CDR3 is TGTGCCAGCAGTGAAGCGCCGGAGGGGAAGACCCAGTACTTC. It encodes CASSEAPEGKTQYF.

This clonotype is categorized as medium-sized (0.01 to 0.1%). The rearrangement links TRBV28 to TRBJ2-2; D may be TRBD1 or TRBD2 (6 bases each). The ends were cut back, 6 bases at V and 4 bases at J, with 15 bases in the middle. This CDR3 contains 15 residues. CDR1 is MDHEN and CDR2 is SYDVKM in the germline V gene. CDR3 nucleotides: TGTGCCAGCAGGCCCCACAGGGAGGTCACCGGGGAGCTGTTTTTT. This translates into CASRPHREVTGELFF.

This clonotype rates as large. The chain links TRBV28 to TRBJ2-2, with TRBD2 matching 8 bases. Unmatched junction bases numbered 10, after V lost 5 bases and J lost 2 bases. This CDR3 contains 17 residues. CDR1 and CDR2 from the germline V gene are MDHEN and SYDVKM. The CDR3 nucleotides are TGTGCCAGCAGTCGACGGTCCCGGGAGGGAAACACCGGGGAGCTGTTTTTT. Its translation is CASSRRSREGNTGELFF. The full variable domain, its missing parts supplied by reference TRBV28 and TRBJ2-2, is DVKVTQSSRYLVKRTGEKVFLECVQDMDHENMFWYRQDPGLGLRLIYFSYDVKMKEKGDIPEGYSVSREKKERFSLILESASTNQTSMYLCASSRRSREGNTGELFFGEGSRLTVL.